The clone carrying this T cell receptor (beta chain) has a single count. The sample belongs to a study of T cell responses to AZD1222 COVID-19 vaccine. Sequencing used immunoSEQ multiplex PCR; TCRdb keeps in-frame clones, though not all of them. Of roughly 190,000 clones in the sample, just over 90% were seen once. Trimming left V 2 bases short and J 3 bases short, with 10 bases between. CDR1 and CDR2 from the germline V gene are MNHEY and SVGAGI. The CDR3 totals 14 residues. The TCR sequence derives from an adult in good health. This sample comprised peripheral blood, obtained on day 0 of AZD1222 vaccination. The chain uses TRBV6-5 and TRBJ1-2; tentative D call: TRBD1 (5 bases). CDR3 DNA: TGTGCCAGCAGTTACGACAGCTCTTACTATGGCTACACCTTC. It encodes CASSYDSSYYGYTF.